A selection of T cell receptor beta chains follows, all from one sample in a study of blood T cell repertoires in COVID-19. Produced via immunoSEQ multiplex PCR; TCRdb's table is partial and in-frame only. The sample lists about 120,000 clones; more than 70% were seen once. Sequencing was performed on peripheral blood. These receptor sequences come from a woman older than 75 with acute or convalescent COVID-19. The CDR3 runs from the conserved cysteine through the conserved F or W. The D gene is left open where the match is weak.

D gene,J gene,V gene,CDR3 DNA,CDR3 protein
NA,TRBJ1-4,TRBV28,TGTGCCAGCAGTGGGGCTGAAGGAGGGCTACGGAAACTGTTTTTT,CASSGAEGGLRKLFF
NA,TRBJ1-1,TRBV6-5,TGTGCCAGCACCCCTAGGGAGCGCACTGAAGCTTTCTTT,CASTPRERTEAFF
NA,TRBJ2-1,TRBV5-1,TGCGCCAGCAGCCCGCGGCAGGGATCCTACAATGAGCAGTTCTTC,CASSPRQGSYNEQFF
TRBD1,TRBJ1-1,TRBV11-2,TGTGCCAGCAGCTTAGGTGGGACAGGGGGCTTCACTGAAGCTTTCTTT,CASSLGGTGGFTEAFF
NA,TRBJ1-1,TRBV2,TGTGCCAGCAGTGGGCATGAAGGGAGGCCTGAAGCTTTCTTT,CASSGHEGRPEAFF
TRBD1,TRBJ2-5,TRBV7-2,TGTGCCAGCAGCTTAGCAAACAGGGGCCTTAAAGAGACCCAGTACTTC,CASSLANRGLKETQYF
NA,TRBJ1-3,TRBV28,TGTGCCAGCAGTTTATCCGGCCCGAGGTATAAAGAAACCATATATTTT,CASSLSGPRYKETIYF
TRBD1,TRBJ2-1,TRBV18,TGTGCCAGCTCACCACGGACAGGGGCCATTAGCTCCTACAATGAGCAGTTCTTC,CASSPRTGAISSYNEQFF
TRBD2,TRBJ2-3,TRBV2,TGTGCCAGCTTGACTAGCTTGACAGATACGCAGTATTTT,CASLTSLTDTQYF
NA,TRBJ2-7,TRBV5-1,TGCGCCAGCAGCTTGGGGGCAGACTACGAGCAGTACTTC,CASSLGADYEQYF
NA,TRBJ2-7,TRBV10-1,TGCGCCAGCCTACCCGGGGTTGGTGAGCAGTACTTC,CASLPGVGEQYF
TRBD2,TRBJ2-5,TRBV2,TGTGCCAGCAGTGAACAGCGGGGGGGCCCCGAGACCCAGTACTTC,CASSEQRGGPETQYF
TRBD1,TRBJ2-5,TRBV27,TGTGCCAGCAGTCGAGGACAGGGGGAGACCCAGTACTTC,CASSRGQGETQYF
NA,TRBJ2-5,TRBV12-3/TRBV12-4,TGTGCCAGCAGTTCCCCTTCCCAAGAGACCCAGTACTTC,CASSSPSQETQYF
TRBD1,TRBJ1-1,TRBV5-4,TGTGCCAGCAGCTTGCCGACCGGGACAGGGGGCGAAGCTTTCTTT,CASSLPTGTGGEAFF